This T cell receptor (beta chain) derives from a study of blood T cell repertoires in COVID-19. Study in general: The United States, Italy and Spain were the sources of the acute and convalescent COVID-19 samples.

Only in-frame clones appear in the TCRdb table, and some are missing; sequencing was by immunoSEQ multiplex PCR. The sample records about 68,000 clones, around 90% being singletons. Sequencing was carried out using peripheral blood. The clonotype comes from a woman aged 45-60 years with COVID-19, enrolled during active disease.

DNA of the CDR3: TGTGCCAGCAGCTTAAGGGGAGGGTTGAATGAGCAGTTCTTC. Protein product: CASSLRGGLNEQFF. The rearrangement uses TRBV7-2 and TRBJ2-1; 7 nucleotides align to TRBD2. The CDR3 is 14 residues long. Germline values: CDR1 SGHTA, CDR2 FQGNSA. Losses at the gene ends were 2 bases for V and 7 bases for J; bases not matched to a gene: 5.